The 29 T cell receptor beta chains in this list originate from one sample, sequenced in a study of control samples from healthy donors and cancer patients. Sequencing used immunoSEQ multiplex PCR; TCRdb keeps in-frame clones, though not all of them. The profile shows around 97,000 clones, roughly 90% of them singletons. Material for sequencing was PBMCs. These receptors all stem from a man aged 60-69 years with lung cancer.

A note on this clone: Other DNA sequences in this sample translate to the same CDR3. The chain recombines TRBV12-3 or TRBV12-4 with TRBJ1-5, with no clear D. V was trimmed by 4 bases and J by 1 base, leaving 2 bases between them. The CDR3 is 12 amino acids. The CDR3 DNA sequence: TGTGCCAGCAGTTGGAGCAATCAGCCCCAGCATTTT. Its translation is CASSWSNQPQHF.

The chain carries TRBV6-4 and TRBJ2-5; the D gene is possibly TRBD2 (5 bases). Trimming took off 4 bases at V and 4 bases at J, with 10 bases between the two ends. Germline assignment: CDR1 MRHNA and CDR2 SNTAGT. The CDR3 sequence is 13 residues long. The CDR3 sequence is CASSVIGGETQYF. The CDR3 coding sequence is TGTGCCAGCAGTGTTATCGGAGGAGAGACCCAGTACTTC.

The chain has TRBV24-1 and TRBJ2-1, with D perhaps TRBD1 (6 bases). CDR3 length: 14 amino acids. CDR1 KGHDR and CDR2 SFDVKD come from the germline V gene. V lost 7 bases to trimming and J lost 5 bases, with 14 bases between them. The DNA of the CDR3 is TGTGCCACCAGGGGGGAAGGACAGCACAATGAGCAGTTCTTC. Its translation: CATRGEGQHNEQFF.

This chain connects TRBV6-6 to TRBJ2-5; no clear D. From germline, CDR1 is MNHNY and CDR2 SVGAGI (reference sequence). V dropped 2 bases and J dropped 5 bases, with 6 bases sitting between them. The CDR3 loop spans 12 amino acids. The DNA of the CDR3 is TGTGCCAGCAGTTACGGTTTGGAGACCCAGTACTTC. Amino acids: CASSYGLETQYF.

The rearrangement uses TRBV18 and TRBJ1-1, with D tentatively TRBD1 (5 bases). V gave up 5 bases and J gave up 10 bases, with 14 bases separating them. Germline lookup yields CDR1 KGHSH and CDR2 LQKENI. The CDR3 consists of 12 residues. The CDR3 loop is CASSSPGASAFF. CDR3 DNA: TGTGCCAGCTCATCTCCCGGGGCCTCAGCTTTCTTT.

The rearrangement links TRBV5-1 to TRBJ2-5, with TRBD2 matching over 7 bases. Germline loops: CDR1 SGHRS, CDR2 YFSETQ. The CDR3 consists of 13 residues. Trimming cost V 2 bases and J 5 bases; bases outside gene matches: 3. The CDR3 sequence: CASSFGGSETQYF. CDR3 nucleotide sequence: TGCGCCAGCAGCTTCGGGGGGTCGGAGACCCAGTACTTC. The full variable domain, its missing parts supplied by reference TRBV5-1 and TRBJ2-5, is KAGVTQTPRYLIKTRGQQVTLSCSPISGHRSVSWYQQTPGQGLQFLFEYFSETQRNKGNFPGRFSGRQFSNSRSEMNVSTLELGDSALYLCASSFGGSETQYFGPGTRLLVL.

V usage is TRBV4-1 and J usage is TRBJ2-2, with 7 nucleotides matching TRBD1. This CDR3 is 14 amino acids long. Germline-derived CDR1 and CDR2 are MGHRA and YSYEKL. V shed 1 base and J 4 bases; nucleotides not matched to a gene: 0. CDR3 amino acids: CASSQGQGTGELFF. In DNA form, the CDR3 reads TGCGCCAGCAGCCAAGGACAGGGCACCGGGGAGCTGTTTTTT.

The CDR3 loop is CASSLEGQGNGYTF. The DNA for the CDR3 is TGCGCCAGCAGCTTGGAGGGACAGGGGAATGGCTACACCTTC. The gene calls are TRBV5-1 and TRBJ1-2, with 10 bases that match TRBD1. CDR3 length: 14 amino acids. Germline loops: CDR1 SGHRS, CDR2 YFSETQ. Trimming at V came to 0 bases and at J to 6 bases, leaving 2 bases not matched to a gene.

CDR3 in DNA: TGTGCCTGGAGCGCCGTGGAAGCTTTCTTT. This sequence encodes CAWSAVEAFF. The rearrangement uses TRBV30 and TRBJ1-1, with no clear D. V lost 3 bases, J lost 8 bases, and 7 bases lay in between. CDR3 length equals 10 residues. Germline CDR1 GTSNPN, CDR2 SVGIG (reference sequence).

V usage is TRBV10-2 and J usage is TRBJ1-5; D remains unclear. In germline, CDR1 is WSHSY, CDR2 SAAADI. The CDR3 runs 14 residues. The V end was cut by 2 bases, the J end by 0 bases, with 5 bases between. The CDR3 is CASSEAFSNQPQHF. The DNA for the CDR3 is TGCGCCAGCAGTGAGGCATTTAGCAATCAGCCCCAGCATTTT.

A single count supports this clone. For the CDR3, the DNA is TGTGCCAGCAAGGGGGACCAAGAGACCCAGTACTTC. It is translated as CASKGDQETQYF. The chain joins TRBV2 to TRBJ2-5; the D gene is possibly TRBD1 (6 bases). Germline values: CDR1 SNHLY, CDR2 FYNNEI. The V end was cut by 7 bases, the J end by 0 bases, with 6 bases between. The CDR3 contains 12 residues.

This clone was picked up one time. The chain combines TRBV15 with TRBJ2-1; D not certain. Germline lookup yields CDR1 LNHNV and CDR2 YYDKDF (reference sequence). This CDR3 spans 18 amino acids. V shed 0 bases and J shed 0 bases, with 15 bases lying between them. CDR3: CATSRDLGPRSSYNEQFF. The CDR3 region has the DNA TGTGCCACCAGCAGAGATCTAGGCCCAAGAAGCTCCTACAATGAGCAGTTCTTC.

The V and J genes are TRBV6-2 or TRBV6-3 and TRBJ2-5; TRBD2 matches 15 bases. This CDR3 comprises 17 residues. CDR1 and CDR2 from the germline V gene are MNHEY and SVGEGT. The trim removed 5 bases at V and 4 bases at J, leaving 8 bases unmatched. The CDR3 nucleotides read TGTGCCAGCAGTACAGGACTAGCGGGGGGGCCGAGAGAGACCCAGTACTTC. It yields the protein CASSTGLAGGPRETQYF.

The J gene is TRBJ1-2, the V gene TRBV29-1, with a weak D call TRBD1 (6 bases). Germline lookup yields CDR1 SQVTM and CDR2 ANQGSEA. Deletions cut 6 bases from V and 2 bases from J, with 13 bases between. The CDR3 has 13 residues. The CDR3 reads CSVERTANYGYTF. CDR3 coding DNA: TGCAGCGTGGAGCGGACAGCGAACTATGGCTACACCTTC.

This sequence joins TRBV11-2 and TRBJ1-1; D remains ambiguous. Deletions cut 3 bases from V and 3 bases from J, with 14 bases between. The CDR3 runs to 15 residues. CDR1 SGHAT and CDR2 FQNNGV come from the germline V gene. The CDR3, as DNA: TGTGCCAGCAGCTTCGCTCGATGGTTGGACACTGAAGCTTTCTTT. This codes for CASSFARWLDTEAFF.

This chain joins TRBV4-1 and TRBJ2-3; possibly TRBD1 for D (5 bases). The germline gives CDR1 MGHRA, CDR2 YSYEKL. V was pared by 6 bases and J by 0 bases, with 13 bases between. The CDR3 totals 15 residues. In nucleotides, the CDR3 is TGCGCCAGCAGTTCTAGACAGACTAGCACAGATACGCAGTATTTT. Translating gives CASSSRQTSTDTQYF.

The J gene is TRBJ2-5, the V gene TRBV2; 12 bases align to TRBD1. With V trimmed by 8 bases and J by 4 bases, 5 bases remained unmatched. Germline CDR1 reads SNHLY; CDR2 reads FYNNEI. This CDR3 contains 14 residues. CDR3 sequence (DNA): TGTGCCAGCGGTAGGGACAGGGGGCGAGAGACCCAGTACTTC. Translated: CASGRDRGRETQYF.

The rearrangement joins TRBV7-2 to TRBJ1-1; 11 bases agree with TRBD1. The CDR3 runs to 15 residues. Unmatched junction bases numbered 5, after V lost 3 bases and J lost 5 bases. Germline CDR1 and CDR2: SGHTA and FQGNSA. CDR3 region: CASSFAGTGGTEAFF. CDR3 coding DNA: TGTGCCAGCAGCTTCGCCGGGACAGGGGGGACTGAAGCTTTCTTT.

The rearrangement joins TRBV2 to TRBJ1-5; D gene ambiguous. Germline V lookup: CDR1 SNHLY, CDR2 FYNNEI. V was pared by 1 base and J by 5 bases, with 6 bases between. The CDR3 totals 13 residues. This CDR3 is CASSEGRDQPQHF. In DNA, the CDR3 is TGTGCCAGCAGTGAAGGGAGAGATCAGCCCCAGCATTTT.

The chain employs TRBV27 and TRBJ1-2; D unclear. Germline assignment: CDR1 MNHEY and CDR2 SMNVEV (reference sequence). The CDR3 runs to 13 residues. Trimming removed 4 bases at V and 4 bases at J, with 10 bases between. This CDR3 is CASSSGTSYGYTF. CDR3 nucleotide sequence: TGTGCCAGCAGTTCGGGCACCTCCTATGGCTACACCTTC.

CDR3 loop: CASSNTDTQYF. CDR3 bases: TGTGCCAGCTCTAATACAGATACGCAGTATTTT. The chain uses TRBV6-4 and TRBJ2-3; no firm D call. This CDR3 contains 11 residues. V was trimmed by 8 bases and J by 3 bases, leaving 6 bases between them. Germline V lookup: CDR1 MRHNA, CDR2 SNTAGT.

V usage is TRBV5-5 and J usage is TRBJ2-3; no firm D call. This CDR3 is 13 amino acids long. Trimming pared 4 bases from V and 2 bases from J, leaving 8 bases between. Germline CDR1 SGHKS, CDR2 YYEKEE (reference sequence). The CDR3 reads CASSLQITDTQYF. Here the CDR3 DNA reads TGTGCCAGCAGCCTCCAGATCACAGATACGCAGTATTTT.

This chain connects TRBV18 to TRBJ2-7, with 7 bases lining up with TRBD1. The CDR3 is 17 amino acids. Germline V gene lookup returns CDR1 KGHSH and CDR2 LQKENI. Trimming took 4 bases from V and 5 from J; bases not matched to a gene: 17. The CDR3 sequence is CASSRLFRDRDPHEQYF. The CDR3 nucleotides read TGTGCCAGCTCACGACTTTTCCGTGACAGGGACCCCCACGAGCAGTACTTC.

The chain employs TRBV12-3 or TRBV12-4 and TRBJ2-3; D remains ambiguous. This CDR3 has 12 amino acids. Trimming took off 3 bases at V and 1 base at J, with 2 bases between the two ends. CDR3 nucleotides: TGTGCCAGCAGTTTCGGCACAGATACGCAGTATTTT. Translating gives CASSFGTDTQYF.

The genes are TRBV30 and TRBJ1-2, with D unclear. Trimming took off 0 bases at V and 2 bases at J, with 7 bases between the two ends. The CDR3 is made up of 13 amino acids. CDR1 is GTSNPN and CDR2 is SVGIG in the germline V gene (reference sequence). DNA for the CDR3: TGTGCCTGGAGTGTAGGCGCGAACTATGGCTACACCTTC. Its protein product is CAWSVGANYGYTF. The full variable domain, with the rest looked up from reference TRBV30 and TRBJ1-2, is SQTIHQWPATLVQPVGSPLSLECTVEGTSNPNLYWYRQAAGRGLQLLFYSVGIGQISSEVPQNLSASRPQDRQFILSSKKLLLSDSGFYLCAWSVGANYGYTFGSGTRLTVV.

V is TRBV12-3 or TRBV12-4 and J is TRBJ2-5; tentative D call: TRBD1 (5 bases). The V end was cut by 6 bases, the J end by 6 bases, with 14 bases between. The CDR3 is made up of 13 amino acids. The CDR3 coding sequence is TGTGCCAGCAGGGGGCAGGGCCGAAAGACCCAGTACTTC. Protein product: CASRGQGRKTQYF.

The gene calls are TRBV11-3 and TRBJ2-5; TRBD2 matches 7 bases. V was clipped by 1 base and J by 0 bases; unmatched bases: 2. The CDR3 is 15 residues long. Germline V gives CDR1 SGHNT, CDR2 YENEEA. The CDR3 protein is CASSLAGGHQETQYF. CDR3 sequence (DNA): TGTGCCAGCAGCTTAGCGGGGGGACACCAAGAGACCCAGTACTTC. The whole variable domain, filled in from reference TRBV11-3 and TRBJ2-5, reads EAGVVQSPRYKIIEKKQPVAFWCNPISGHNTLYWYLQNLGQGPELLIRYENEEAVDDSQLPKDRFSAERLKGVDSTLKIQPAELGDSAVYLCASSLAGGHQETQYFGPGTRLLVL.

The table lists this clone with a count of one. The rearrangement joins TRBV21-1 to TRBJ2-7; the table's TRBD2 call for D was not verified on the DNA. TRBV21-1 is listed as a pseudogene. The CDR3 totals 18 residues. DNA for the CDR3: TGTGCCAGCAGCAAAAAAAACGGAGGACTTCAGCCTGCCTACGAGCAGTACTTC. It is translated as CASSKKNGGLQPAYEQYF.

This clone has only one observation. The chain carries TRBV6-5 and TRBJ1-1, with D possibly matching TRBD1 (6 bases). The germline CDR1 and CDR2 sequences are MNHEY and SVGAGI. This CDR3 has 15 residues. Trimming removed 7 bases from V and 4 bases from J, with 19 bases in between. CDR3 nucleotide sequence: TGTGCCAGCACTCCACAACAGGGCGTTGGCACTGAAGCTTTCTTT. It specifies CASTPQQGVGTEAFF.